Below, 22 T cell receptor beta chains from the same sample are listed, as sequenced in a study of blood T cell repertoires in COVID-19. The protocol was immunoSEQ multiplex PCR, while the TCRdb copy is restricted to in-frame clones and leaves out a portion. Of approximately 220,000 clones listed, around 90% are singletons. Sequencing used PBMCs or T cells enriched from blood (not recorded which). The receptors come from a man under 40 who had recovered from COVID-19.

The rearrangement joins TRBV5-4 to TRBJ1-1; TRBD1 agrees at 7 bases. Looked up from germline, CDR1 is SGHNT and CDR2 is YYREEE (reference sequence). The J segment lost 2 bases and the V segment lost 3 bases, leaving 10 bases of the junction unmatched. This CDR3 has 16 residues. CDR3 amino acids: CASSSYRNRGNTEAFF. In DNA form, the CDR3 reads TGTGCCAGCAGCTCATACCGTAACAGGGGAAACACTGAAGCTTTCTTT.

The rearrangement links TRBV19 to TRBJ1-1; no firm D call. With 3 bases removed from V and 0 bases from J, the gap between germline ends came to 5 bases. CDR1 LNHDA and CDR2 SQIVND come from the germline V gene (reference sequence). There are 13 residues in the CDR3. CDR3 sequence reads: CASSISVNTEAFF. CDR3 nucleotide sequence: TGTGCCAGTAGTATTTCGGTGAACACTGAAGCTTTCTTT.

CDR3 in DNA: TGTGCCAGCAGCCTGGGACTGAATTCACCCCTCCACTTT. This encodes CASSLGLNSPLHF. The chain joins TRBV5-6 to TRBJ1-6; a weak D match, TRBD1 (5 bases). CDR1 is SGHDT, CDR2 YYEEEE, per germline. With 4 bases removed from V and 7 bases from J, the gap between germline ends came to 9 bases. The CDR3 sequence is 13 residues long.

The gene calls are TRBV4-3 and TRBJ2-7; 8 positions agree with TRBD1. Per germline, CDR1 LGHNA and CDR2 YSLEER. The CDR3 totals 16 residues. The V segment lost 4 bases and the J segment 3 bases; nucleotides outside the gene matches: 11. The CDR3, as DNA: TGCGCCAGCAGCCTGCTATTAGGGACAGGAGACTACGAGCAGTACTTC. Protein product: CASSLLLGTGDYEQYF.

The gene calls are TRBV3-1 (or the pseudogene TRBV3-2) and TRBJ2-5; tentative D call: TRBD2 (5 bases). The ends were cut back, 4 bases at V and 2 bases at J, with 11 bases in the middle. Germline lookup yields CDR1 LGHDT and CDR2 YNNKEL (reference sequence). The CDR3 is 14 residues long. The CDR3 nucleotides read TGTGCCAGCAGCCTAGCGACTCAGCAAGAGACCCAGTACTTC. This translates into CASSLATQQETQYF.

This chain links TRBV7-9 with TRBJ2-2; unclear D gene. Between the trimmed V and J ends, which lost 2 bases and 5 bases, there was a span of 21 bases. Germline V CDR1 and CDR2: SEHNR, FQNEAQ (reference sequence). The CDR3 totals 18 residues. CDR3 nucleotides: TGTGCCAGCAGCTTAAGCCTGAGAGGCCGTAGGCGGACCGGGGAGCTGTTTTTT. This sequence encodes CASSLSLRGRRRTGELFF. The full variable domain, its missing parts supplied by reference TRBV7-9 and TRBJ2-2, is DTGVSQNPRHKITKRGQNVTFRCDPISEHNRLYWYRQTLGQGPEFLTYFQNEAQLEKSRLLSDRFSAERPKGSFSTLEIQRTEQGDSAMYLCASSLSLRGRRRTGELFFGEGSRLTVL.

This chain uses TRBV5-1 with TRBJ2-1, with 12 bases fitting TRBD2. V lost 4 bases to trimming and J lost 10 bases; unmatched junction nucleotides: 12. The CDR3 contains 16 residues. Germline V gene data show CDR1 as SGHRS and CDR2 as YFSETQ. The chain's CDR3 is CASSLGPTSGSSEQFF. In nucleotides, the CDR3 is TGCGCCAGCAGCCTGGGTCCGACTAGCGGGAGTTCGGAGCAGTTCTTC. Drawing the rest from reference TRBV5-1 and TRBJ2-1, the complete variable domain is KAGVTQTPRYLIKTRGQQVTLSCSPISGHRSVSWYQQTPGQGLQFLFEYFSETQRNKGNFPGRFSGRQFSNSRSEMNVSTLELGDSALYLCASSLGPTSGSSEQFFGPGTRLTVL.

The chain is built from TRBV3-1 (or the pseudogene TRBV3-2) and TRBJ2-3; TRBD2 is a possible D gene (7 bases). The CDR3 extends over 16 amino acids. Germline CDR1 is LGHDT and CDR2 is YNNKEL (reference sequence). V lost 4 bases to trimming and J lost 5 bases, with 19 bases between them. The CDR3 reads CASSRLLGGARDTQYF. The CDR3 coding sequence is TGTGCCAGCAGCCGCCTATTGGGGGGGGCTAGAGATACGCAGTATTTT.

This chain uses TRBV9 with TRBJ2-1; tentatively, D is TRBD2 (6 bases). This CDR3 is built from 14 residues. V was cut by 3 bases and J by 10 bases, with 17 bases left in between. CDR1 and CDR2 from the germline V gene are SGDLS and YYNGEE. For the CDR3, the DNA is TGTGCCAGCAGCGCCGGATGGGGGGAAAACGAGCAGTTCTTC. This translates into CASSAGWGENEQFF.

This sequence joins TRBV24-1 and TRBJ2-2, with a possible D match to TRBD1 (5 bases). Trimming pared 3 bases from V and 5 bases from J, leaving 12 bases between. Germline CDR1 is KGHDR and CDR2 is SFDVKD. There are 15 residues in the CDR3. CDR3 nucleotides: TGTGCCACCAGTGATCGGCAGGGTGGAACCGGGGAGCTGTTTTTT. It yields the protein CATSDRQGGTGELFF.

The chain employs TRBV11-3 and TRBJ1-2; 7 positions agree with TRBD1. CDR3 length: 16 residues. The junction had 15 bases not matched to a gene; V was cut back by 4 bases and J by 7 bases. The germline V gene encodes CDR1 SGHNT and CDR2 YENEEA. The CDR3 nucleotides read TGTGCCAGCAGCTCCCTAGGACAGGTTGAACTATGTGGCTACACCTTC. It codes for CASSSLGQVELCGYTF.

The V and J genes are TRBV19 and TRBJ2-2, with 10 bases that match TRBD1. V trimming: 6 bases; J trimming: 4 bases; junction bases outside the gene matches: 5. The CDR3 contains 15 residues. The germline CDR1 and CDR2 sequences are LNHDA and SQIVND (reference sequence). The CDR3 sequence is CASSDRGRGTGELFF. For the CDR3, the DNA is TGTGCCAGTAGCGACAGGGGGCGCGGCACCGGGGAGCTGTTTTTT. The whole variable domain, remainder taken from reference TRBV19 and TRBJ2-2, is DGGITQSPKYLFRKEGQNVTLSCEQNLNHDAMYWYRQDPGQGLRLIYYSQIVNDFQKGDIAEGYSVSREKKESFPLTVTSAQKNPTAFYLCASSDRGRGTGELFFGEGSRLTVL.

The table lists this clone with a count of one. CDR3: CASSLAPGGQYGYTF. The CDR3 nucleotides are TGTGCCAGCAGCTTAGCTCCAGGGGGCCAGTATGGCTACACCTTC. J is TRBJ1-2 and V is TRBV7-2, with TRBD1 identical over 8 bases. V shed 0 bases, J shed 5 bases, and the junction held 5 bases outside the gene matches. This CDR3 comprises 15 residues. In germline, CDR1 is SGHTA, CDR2 FQGNSA.

The rearrangement uses TRBV9 and TRBJ2-7, with 7 bases identical to TRBD2. Germline V gene sequence: CDR1 SGDLS, CDR2 YYNGEE. Trimming removed 7 bases from V and 0 bases from J; junction bases left unmatched: 10. This CDR3 is built from 15 residues. The CDR3 here is CASAVGGGTSYEQYF. CDR3 in DNA: TGTGCCAGCGCAGTTGGGGGGGGAACCTCCTACGAGCAGTACTTC.

The V gene is TRBV19, the J gene TRBJ1-1; unclear D gene. Germline V gene data show CDR1 as LNHDA and CDR2 as SQIVND (reference sequence). CDR3 length: 15 amino acids. V lost 1 base and J lost 1, with 10 bases in between. This CDR3 reads CASSIGQRQNTEAFF. CDR3 sequence (DNA): TGTGCCAGTAGTATAGGCCAGAGGCAGAACACTGAAGCTTTCTTT.

The chain uses TRBV3-1 (or the pseudogene TRBV3-2) and TRBJ1-6, with 7 positions matching TRBD1. The V gene's germline CDR1 is LGHDT and CDR2 YNNKEL (reference sequence). V dropped 7 bases and J dropped 6; count of bases not matched to a gene: 3. This CDR3 spans 13 amino acids. The CDR3 region is CASIEGANSPLHF. CDR3 DNA: TGTGCCAGCATCGAGGGGGCTAATTCACCCCTCCACTTT.

This rearrangement joins TRBV6-2 or TRBV6-3 to TRBJ1-2; no reliable D call. V dropped 0 bases and J dropped 4 bases, with 9 bases sitting between them. The CDR3 consists of 14 residues. The germline CDR1 and CDR2 sequences are MNHEY and SVGEGT. Written as DNA, the CDR3 is TGTGCCAGCAGTTACTCGGGCCAGAGCTATGGCTACACCTTC. Translation: CASSYSGQSYGYTF.

This chain uses TRBV27 with TRBJ1-4; D is ambiguous. Germline-derived CDR1 and CDR2 are MNHEY and SMNVEV (reference sequence). The CDR3 contains 14 residues. V was clipped by 2 bases and J by 0 bases, with 4 bases between them. The CDR3 coding sequence is TGTGCCAGCAGTTTAGCGGCAACTAATGAAAAACTGTTTTTT. This sequence encodes CASSLAATNEKLFF.

V and J are TRBV5-1 and TRBJ1-2; TRBD1 matches at 9 bases. Germline assignment: CDR1 SGHRS and CDR2 YFSETQ. This CDR3 has 15 amino acids. J gave up 7 bases and V 3 bases, and 10 bases lay outside the gene matches. The CDR3 reads CASSWKGQGSGGYTF. In DNA form, the CDR3 reads TGCGCCAGCAGCTGGAAGGGACAGGGCTCTGGTGGCTACACCTTC.

The CDR3 protein is CASSDETGGTDTQYF. As DNA, the CDR3 is TGTGCCAGCAGTGACGAAACAGGGGGCACAGATACGCAGTATTTT. The V and J genes are TRBV6-4 and TRBJ2-3; 7 bases fit TRBD1. Unmatched junction bases numbered 3, after V lost 2 bases and J lost 1 base. This CDR3 contains 15 residues. Germline values: CDR1 MRHNA, CDR2 SNTAGT.

The chain uses TRBV5-6 and TRBJ2-1; D is unclear. The V end lost 1 base, the J end lost 5 bases, and 7 bases lay between the germline ends. The CDR3 is made up of 13 amino acids. Germline lookup yields CDR1 SGHDT and CDR2 YYEEEE. CDR3 loop: CASSLYENNEQFF. The DNA of the CDR3 is TGTGCCAGCAGCTTGTACGAGAACAATGAGCAGTTCTTC. Complete variable domain (other parts from reference TRBV5-6 and TRBJ2-1): DAGVTQSPTHLIKTRGQQVTLRCSPKSGHDTVSWYQQALGQGPQFIFQYYEEEERQRGNFPDRFSGHQFPNYSSELNVNALLLGDSALYLCASSLYENNEQFFGPGTRLTVL.

This clone has just one count. The chain uses TRBV18 and TRBJ2-7; 14 bases match TRBD2. The CDR3 is 15 residues long. J was trimmed by 6 bases and V by 3 bases; bases with no gene match: 4. CDR1 KGHSH and CDR2 LQKENI come from the germline V gene. The CDR3 DNA sequence: TGTGCCAGCTCACCCCAGGGACTAGCGGGAGCCGAGCAGTACTTC. Protein product: CASSPQGLAGAEQYF.